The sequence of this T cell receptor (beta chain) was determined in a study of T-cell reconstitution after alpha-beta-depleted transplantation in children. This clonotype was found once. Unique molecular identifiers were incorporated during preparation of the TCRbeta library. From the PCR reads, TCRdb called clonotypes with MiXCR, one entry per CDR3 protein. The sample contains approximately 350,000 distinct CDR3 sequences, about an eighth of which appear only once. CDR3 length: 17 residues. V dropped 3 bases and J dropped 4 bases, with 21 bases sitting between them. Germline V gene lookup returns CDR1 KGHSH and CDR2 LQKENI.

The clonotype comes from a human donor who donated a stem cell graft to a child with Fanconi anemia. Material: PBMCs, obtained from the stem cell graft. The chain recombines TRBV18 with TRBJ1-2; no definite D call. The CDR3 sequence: CASSPQPTRSRLYGYTF. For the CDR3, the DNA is TGTGCCAGCTCACCTCAACCGACACGGAGCCGACTCTATGGCTACACCTTC.